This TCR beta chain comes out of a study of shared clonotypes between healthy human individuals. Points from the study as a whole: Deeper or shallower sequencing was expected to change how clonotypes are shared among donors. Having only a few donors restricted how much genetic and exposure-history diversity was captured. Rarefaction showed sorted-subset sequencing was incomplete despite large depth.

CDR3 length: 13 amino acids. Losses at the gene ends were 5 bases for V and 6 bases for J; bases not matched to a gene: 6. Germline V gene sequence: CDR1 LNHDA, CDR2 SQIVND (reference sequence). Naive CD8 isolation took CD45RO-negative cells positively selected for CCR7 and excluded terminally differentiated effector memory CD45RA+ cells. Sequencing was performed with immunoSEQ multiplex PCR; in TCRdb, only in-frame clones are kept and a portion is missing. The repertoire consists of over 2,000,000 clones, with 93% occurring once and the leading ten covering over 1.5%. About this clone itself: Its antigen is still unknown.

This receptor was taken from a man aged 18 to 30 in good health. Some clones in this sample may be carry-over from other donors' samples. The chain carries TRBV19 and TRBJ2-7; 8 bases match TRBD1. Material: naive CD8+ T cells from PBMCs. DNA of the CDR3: TGTGCCAGTAGTTGGGGCAGGGGGCGCGAGCAGTACTTC. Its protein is CASSWGRGREQYF.